A single sample is the source of the 27 T cell receptor beta chains below, sequenced in a study of OX40 agonist ivuxolimab in advanced cancers. Clones were sequenced by immunoSEQ multiplex PCR, and TCRdb holds only the in-frame ones, with some missing. The repertoire holds approximately 77,000 clones, with around 80% as singletons. The starting material was CD4+ or CD8+ T cells sorted from blood, obtained in a trial of the OX40 agonist ivuxolimab. These receptors were obtained from an adult with an advanced solid tumor such as melanoma, head and neck, liver or kidney cancer.

This clone was seen a handful of times. The CDR3 sequence: CASSLRGGGLLTDTQYF. The CDR3 nucleotides are TGCGCCAGCAGCTTGAGGGGTGGGGGACTCCTCACAGATACGCAGTATTTT. This chain links TRBV5-1 with TRBJ2-3; D possibly corresponds to TRBD2 (6 bases). This CDR3 spans 17 amino acids. Trimming shortened V by 1 base and J by 2 bases, and 17 bases separated the two germline ends. Germline V gives CDR1 SGHRS, CDR2 YFSETQ.

The J gene is TRBJ1-2, the V gene TRBV9; TRBD1 might be the D (6 bases). Germline CDR1 is SGDLS and CDR2 is YYNGEE. There are 13 residues in the CDR3. With 5 bases removed from V and 6 bases from J, the gap between germline ends came to 14 bases. The chain's CDR3 is CASRKTGSDGYTF. In DNA form, the CDR3 reads TGTGCCAGCAGGAAAACAGGGTCGGATGGCTACACCTTC. Combining the CDR3 with reference TRBV9 and TRBJ1-2 gives the whole variable domain DSGVTQTPKHLITATGQRVTLRCSPRSGDLSVYWYQQSLDQGLQFLIQYYNGEERAKGNILERFSAQQFPDLHSELNLSSLELGDSALYFCASRKTGSDGYTFGSGTRLTVV.

Points on this clone: The CDR3 end shows no conserved phenylalanine or tryptophan, and so a read error is likely. This rearrangement joins TRBV5-1 to TRBJ1-2, with D perhaps matching TRBD1 (5 bases). The CDR3 loop spans 15 amino acids. Germline CDR1 is SGHRS and CDR2 is YFSETQ. V dropped 0 bases and J dropped 4 bases, with 13 bases sitting between them. For the CDR3, the DNA is TGCGCCAGCAGCTTGGATCCGGGGCCGGTCTATGGCTACACCCTC. Translated, it gives CASSLDPGPVYGYTL.

The chain is built from TRBV7-9 and TRBJ2-4, with TRBD1 matching over 9 bases. This CDR3 spans 15 amino acids. V was clipped by 5 bases and J by 7 bases; unmatched bases: 9. The germline gives CDR1 SEHNR, CDR2 FQNEAQ (reference sequence). CDR3 protein: CASSDGQGPRNIQYF. CDR3 nucleotide sequence: TGTGCCAGCAGCGACGGACAGGGGCCTAGGAACATTCAGTACTTC. The variable domain in full, with the rest retrieved from reference TRBV7-9 and TRBJ2-4, is DTGVSQNPRHKITKRGQNVTFRCDPISEHNRLYWYRQTLGQGPEFLTYFQNEAQLEKSRLLSDRFSAERPKGSFSTLEIQRTEQGDSAMYLCASSDGQGPRNIQYFGAGTRLSVL.

In nucleotides, the CDR3 is TGTGCCACCACGCAGGTCAGCACAAAGACCCAGTACTTC. Translated: CATTQVSTKTQYF. The chain recombines TRBV15 with TRBJ2-5; D unresolved. The germline V gene encodes CDR1 LNHNV and CDR2 YYDKDF (reference sequence). This CDR3 region has 13 residues. V dropped 7 bases and J dropped 6 bases, with 15 bases sitting between them.

The rearrangement links TRBV15 to TRBJ1-6, with D uncertain. Germline V gene lookup returns CDR1 LNHNV and CDR2 YYDKDF (reference sequence). The CDR3 has 14 residues. Trimming removed 1 base at V and 5 bases at J, with 6 bases between. CDR3 amino acids: CATSRGGDNSPLHF. Written as DNA, the CDR3 is TGTGCCACCAGCAGAGGGGGAGATAATTCACCCCTCCACTTT.

CDR3 loop: CAWTRQGTQGYTF. CDR3 DNA sequence: TGTGCCTGGACCCGACAGGGGACTCAAGGCTACACCTTC. The chain has TRBV30 and TRBJ1-2; 8 bases agree with TRBD1. The V segment lost 4 bases and the J segment 8 bases; nucleotides outside the gene matches: 9. Germline lookup yields CDR1 GTSNPN and CDR2 SVGIG (reference sequence). This CDR3 is 13 amino acids long.

The chain recombines TRBV19 with TRBJ1-1, with 9 bases matching TRBD1. Germline CDR1 reads LNHDA; CDR2 reads SQIVND (reference sequence). The trim removed 5 bases at V and 1 base at J, leaving 5 bases unmatched. The CDR3 is made up of 15 amino acids. The CDR3 loop reads CASSVSTGGNTEAFF. The DNA of the CDR3 is TGTGCCAGTAGTGTCTCGACAGGGGGGAACACTGAAGCTTTCTTT.

The gene calls are TRBV5-5 and TRBJ2-1; D unclear. Trimming removed 0 bases from V and 0 bases from J, with 7 bases in between. The CDR3 spans 15 residues. Germline V lookup: CDR1 SGHKS, CDR2 YYEKEE (reference sequence). The DNA of the CDR3 is TGTGCCAGCAGCTTGGCCCCGCACTCCTACAATGAGCAGTTCTTC. This translates into CASSLAPHSYNEQFF.

The chain couples TRBV7-2 to TRBJ2-7, with D perhaps TRBD2 (5 bases). The CDR3 consists of 14 residues. Per germline, CDR1 SGHTA and CDR2 FQGNSA. Trimming shortened V by 1 base and J by 5 bases, and 12 bases separated the two germline ends. CDR3 residues: CASSLGSGRDEQYF. The DNA for the CDR3 is TGTGCCAGCAGCTTAGGGAGCGGACGGGACGAGCAGTACTTC. The full variable domain, rest sourced from reference TRBV7-2 and TRBJ2-7, is GAGVSQSPSNKVTEKGKDVELRCDPISGHTALYWYRQSLGQGLEFLIYFQGNSAPDKSGLPSDRFSAERTGGSVSTLTIQRTQQEDSAVYLCASSLGSGRDEQYFGPGTRLTVT.

The V gene is TRBV19, the J gene TRBJ1-1; D may be TRBD1 (6 bases). V lost 7 bases to trimming and J lost 4 bases, with 16 bases between them. This CDR3 spans 14 amino acids. In germline, CDR1 is LNHDA, CDR2 SQIVND (reference sequence). CDR3 in amino acids: CASISQGGGTEAFF. CDR3 coding DNA: TGTGCCAGTATTAGTCAGGGAGGGGGCACTGAAGCTTTCTTT.

The chain recombines TRBV9 with TRBJ1-6, with D uncertain. The V end lost 3 bases, the J end lost 0 bases, and 10 bases lay between the germline ends. Germline lookup yields CDR1 SGDLS and CDR2 YYNGEE. The CDR3 has 16 amino acids. The DNA of the CDR3 is TGTGCCAGCAGCGCTGGGTCAGGCTCCTATAATTCACCCCTCCACTTT. This encodes CASSAGSGSYNSPLHF.

In its sample, this clone was seen once. Additional DNA sequences in this sample encode the identical CDR3. Written as DNA, the CDR3 is TGCAGTGCTAGCACAGATACGCAGTATTTT. Translated: CSASTDTQYF. The chain has TRBV20-1 and TRBJ2-3, with D hard to call. The CDR3 runs 10 residues. Germline V gene sequence: CDR1 DFQATT, CDR2 SNEGSKA (reference sequence). Trimming removed 3 bases from V and 2 bases from J, with 0 bases in between.

About this clone itself: The same CDR3 can be traced to other DNA sequences in this sample. V is TRBV4-3 and J is TRBJ2-3, with D perhaps matching TRBD2 (5 bases). This CDR3 has 15 residues. Germline-derived CDR1 and CDR2 are LGHNA and YSLEER. The germline V and J ends were trimmed by 1 base and 0 bases, with 8 bases remaining between them. This chain's CDR3 is CASSQGTGSTDTQYF. The CDR3 region has the DNA TGCGCCAGCAGCCAAGGGACGGGAAGCACAGATACGCAGTATTTT.

This rearrangement joins TRBV7-2 to TRBJ1-1; D is unclear. The CDR3 loop spans 12 amino acids. V was shortened by 6 bases and J by 7 bases, with 12 bases between the two germline ends. Germline assignment: CDR1 SGHTA and CDR2 FQGNSA. The CDR3 region has the DNA TGTGCCAGCAGGTTGCAGTTAGGTGAAGCTTTCTTT. Its translation: CASRLQLGEAFF.

This chain uses TRBV28 with TRBJ1-2; weak D call: TRBD1 (6 bases). The CDR3 consists of 13 residues. Germline V gives CDR1 MDHEN, CDR2 SYDVKM. The germline V and J ends were trimmed by 3 bases and 7 bases, with 12 bases remaining between them. CDR3 DNA sequence: TGTGCCAGCAGTTTTGGGGGGGGCTTTGGCTACACCTTC. This encodes CASSFGGGFGYTF.

Only one count was recorded for this clone. The rearrangement links TRBV5-1 to TRBJ2-1, with 11 bases aligning to TRBD2. Germline V gives CDR1 SGHRS, CDR2 YFSETQ. The CDR3 loop spans 15 amino acids. After removal of 4 bases from V and 7 bases from J, the junction contained 7 bases not matched to a gene. CDR3 region: CASSPGLAVTNEQFF. Here the CDR3 DNA reads TGCGCCAGCAGCCCGGGACTAGCGGTCACGAATGAGCAGTTCTTC.

V gene TRBV18 combines with J gene TRBJ1-3, with 7 bases lining up with TRBD1. Germline loops: CDR1 KGHSH, CDR2 LQKENI. This CDR3 has 15 residues. The V and J ends lost 3 bases and 4 bases, in that order; junction bases with no gene match: 6. The CDR3, as DNA: TGTGCCAGCTCACCCGGGACAGTCCCCGGAAACACCATATATTTT. Encoded protein: CASSPGTVPGNTIYF.

The chain recombines TRBV5-1 with TRBJ1-5, with D possibly being TRBD1 (5 bases). Germline CDR1 is SGHRS and CDR2 is YFSETQ. This CDR3 has 16 residues. Trimming removed 4 bases at V and 4 bases at J, with 18 bases between. The DNA of the CDR3 is TGCGCCAGCAGCCTGGGGGAAGGGGCAACTAATCAGCCCCAGCATTTT. Protein: CASSLGEGATNQPQHF.

The rearrangement joins TRBV29-1 to TRBJ2-3, with 11 bases that match TRBD2. Germline loops: CDR1 SQVTM, CDR2 ANQGSEA. The CDR3 is made up of 14 amino acids. The V segment lost 4 bases and the J segment 4 bases; nucleotides outside the gene matches: 4. DNA for the CDR3: TGCAGCGTTGTTAGCGGGGGGGTATCAGATACGCAGTATTTT. Translating it yields CSVVSGGVSDTQYF.

V gene TRBV6-5 combines with J gene TRBJ1-5; possibly TRBD1 for D (6 bases). Germline-derived CDR1 and CDR2 are MNHEY and SVGAGI. The CDR3 spans 14 residues. Trimming shortened V by 2 bases and J by 6 bases, and 11 bases separated the two germline ends. The CDR3 coding sequence is TGTGCCAGCAGTTACATGGGGGGCGGTCAGCCCCAGCATTTT. As protein: CASSYMGGGQPQHF.

V and J are TRBV6-5 and TRBJ1-3; a possible D gene is TRBD1 (6 bases). CDR1 is MNHEY, CDR2 SVGAGI, per germline. This CDR3 has 15 amino acids. Trimming removed 5 bases at V and 3 bases at J, with 14 bases between. CDR3 coding DNA: TGTGCCAGCAGTCCGCGGACAGTCAGTGGAAACACCATATATTTT. It yields the protein CASSPRTVSGNTIYF.

The gene calls are TRBV27 and TRBJ2-7; 8 positions agree with TRBD2. This CDR3 spans 15 amino acids. Germline V CDR1 and CDR2: MNHEY, SMNVEV (reference sequence). V shed 3 bases, J shed 3 bases, and the junction held 7 bases outside the gene matches. The CDR3 reads CASSFGRGGYYEQYF. As DNA, the CDR3 is TGTGCCAGCAGTTTCGGCCGGGGGGGGTACTACGAGCAGTACTTC.

This sequence joins TRBV7-2 and TRBJ2-3; a possible D gene is TRBD2 (5 bases). CDR3 length: 15 amino acids. Trimming took off 0 bases at V and 6 bases at J, with 13 bases between the two ends. Germline V gene lookup returns CDR1 SGHTA and CDR2 FQGNSA. CDR3 coding DNA: TGTGCCAGCAGCTTAGCGCGGGCAGGAGCGGATACGCAGTATTTT. This translates into CASSLARAGADTQYF.

This clone showed up just once. The chain combines TRBV5-4 with TRBJ2-7; D possibly corresponds to TRBD2 (5 bases). The CDR3 runs 16 residues. Germline loops: CDR1 SGHNT, CDR2 YYREEE (reference sequence). V was trimmed by 1 base and J by 0 bases, leaving 14 bases between them. CDR3 in DNA: TGTGCCAGCAGCTTGTCGGGAACGGGCCCCTCCTACGAGCAGTACTTC. This translates into CASSLSGTGPSYEQYF.

V is TRBV6-1 and J is TRBJ1-6; weak D call: TRBD1 (6 bases). Germline lookup yields CDR1 MNHNS and CDR2 SASEGT. The V end was cut by 6 bases, the J end by 14 bases, with 23 bases between. The CDR3 has 15 residues. CDR3 region: CASRDIMGAVFTLHF. The DNA of the CDR3 is TGTGCCAGCAGGGATATTATGGGGGCAGTATTCACCCTCCACTTT.

J is TRBJ2-2 and V is TRBV27, with 10 bases aligning to TRBD2. The CDR3 covers 20 residues. Trimming removed 1 base from V and 3 bases from J; junction bases left unmatched: 14. Per germline, CDR1 MNHEY and CDR2 SMNVEV (reference sequence). CDR3 loop: CASSLYNPSLAGVYTGELFF. CDR3 nucleotide sequence: TGTGCCAGCAGTTTATATAACCCCTCGCTAGCGGGAGTTTACACCGGGGAGCTGTTTTTT.